This T cell receptor (beta chain) was identified in a study of blood T cell repertoires in COVID-19. Study-wide context: Collection of acute and convalescent COVID-19 samples took place in the United States, Italy and Spain. In each case, the material was cDNA or gDNA derived from T cells, B-cell-depleted T cells, or PBMCs.

Libraries were prepared by immunoSEQ multiplex PCR; TCRdb keeps only in-frame clonotypes and omits some of them. The sample contains over 250,000 clones, around nine tenths of which appear only once. Trimming shortened V by 3 bases and J by 9 bases, and 24 bases separated the two germline ends. Germline CDR1 reads MDHEN; CDR2 reads SYDVKM. This CDR3 contains 17 residues. This receptor was identified in a woman aged 60-75 years with acute or convalescent COVID-19. Sequenced material: peripheral blood. The V call is TRBV28, the J call TRBJ1-5, with a weak D call TRBD1 (5 bases). CDR3 sequence reads: CASSFWGINRRILPQHF. CDR3 nucleotides: TGTGCCAGCAGTTTTTGGGGTATTAACAGGAGAATCCTGCCCCAGCATTTT.